This T cell receptor (beta chain) was identified in a study of identical twins. General study results and limits: The models systematically underestimated how much out-of-frame TCR alpha was shared in monozygotic twins.

The CDR3 is made up of 14 amino acids. The V gene lost 5 bases and the J gene lost 3 bases, with 10 bases spanning the gap. Germline V gene lookup returns CDR1 SGHTA and CDR2 FQGNSA. The cDNA had a unique molecular identifier and a template-switch universal primer site. TCRdb reprocessed the 5' RACE reads via MiXCR and lists one record per CDR3 protein. The profile shows approximately 690,000 distinct CDR3 sequences, approximately 6% of them singletons. Each donor (without exception) was a healthy Caucasian. This clonotype has ten or more counts. Antigen specificity is unknown. The rearrangement joins TRBV7-2 to TRBJ1-4; D is possibly TRBD1 (5 bases). The sequencing sample was made of naive T cells sorted from blood. The sequence came from a man aged 18-30 years in good health. CDR3 loop: CASSPDIANEKLFF. CDR3 sequence (DNA): TGTGCCAGCAGCCCGGACATCGCTAATGAAAAACTGTTTTTT.